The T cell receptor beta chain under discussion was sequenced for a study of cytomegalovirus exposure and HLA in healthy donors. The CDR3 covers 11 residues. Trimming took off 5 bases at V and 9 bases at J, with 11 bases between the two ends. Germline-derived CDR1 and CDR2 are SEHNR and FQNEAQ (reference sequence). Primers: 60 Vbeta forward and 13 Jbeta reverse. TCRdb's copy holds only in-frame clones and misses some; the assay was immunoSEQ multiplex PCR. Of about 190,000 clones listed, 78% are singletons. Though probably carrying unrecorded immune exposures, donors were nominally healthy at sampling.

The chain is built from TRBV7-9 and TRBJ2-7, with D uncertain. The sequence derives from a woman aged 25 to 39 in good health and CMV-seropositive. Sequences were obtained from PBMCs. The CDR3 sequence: CASSPQRRQYF. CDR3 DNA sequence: TGTGCCAGCAGCCCTCAAAGGAGGCAGTACTTC.